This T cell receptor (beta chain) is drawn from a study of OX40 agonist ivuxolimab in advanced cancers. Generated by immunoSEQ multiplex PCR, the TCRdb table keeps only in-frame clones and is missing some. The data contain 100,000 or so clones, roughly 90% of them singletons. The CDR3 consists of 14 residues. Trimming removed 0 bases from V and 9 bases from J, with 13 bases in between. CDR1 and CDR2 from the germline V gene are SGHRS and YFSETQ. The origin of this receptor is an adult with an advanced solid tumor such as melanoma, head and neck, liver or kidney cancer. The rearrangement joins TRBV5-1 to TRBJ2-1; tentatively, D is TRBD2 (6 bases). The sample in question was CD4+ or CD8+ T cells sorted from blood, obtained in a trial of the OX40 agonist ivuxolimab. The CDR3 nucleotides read TGCGCCAGCAGCTTGGAGGGGCGGGAATTTGAGCAGTTCTTC. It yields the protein CASSLEGREFEQFF.